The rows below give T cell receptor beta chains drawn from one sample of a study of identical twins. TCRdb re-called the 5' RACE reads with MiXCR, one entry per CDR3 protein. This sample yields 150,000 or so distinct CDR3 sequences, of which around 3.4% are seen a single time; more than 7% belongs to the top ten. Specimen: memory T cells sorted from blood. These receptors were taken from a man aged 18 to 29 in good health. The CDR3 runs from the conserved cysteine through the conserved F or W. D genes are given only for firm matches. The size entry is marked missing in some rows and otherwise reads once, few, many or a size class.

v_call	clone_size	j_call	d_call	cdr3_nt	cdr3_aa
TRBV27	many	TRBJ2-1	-	TGTGCCAGCAGTTTAATGGTGACTGGGAATGAGCAGTTCTTC	CASSLMVTGNEQFF
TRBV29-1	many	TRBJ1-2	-	TGCAGCGTTGAGGTTGCAGGGTCCTATGGCTACACCTTC	CSVEVAGSYGYTF
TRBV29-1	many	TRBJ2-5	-	TGCAGCGTTGTGGCAGCCGGAGAGACCCAGTACTTC	CSVVAAGETQYF
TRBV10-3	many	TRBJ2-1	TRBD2	TGTGCCATCAGTATGTCTAGCGGGAGGAATAGGAATGAGCAGTTCTTC	CAISMSSGRNRNEQFF
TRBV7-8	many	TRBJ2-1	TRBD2	TGTGCCAGCAGCTTGCGGGAGGGCCTGGGCAATGAGCAGTTCTTC	CASSLREGLGNEQFF
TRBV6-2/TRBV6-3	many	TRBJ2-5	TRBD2	TGTGCCAGCAGTTACTCGATACTGCGGGAGGGCCGGGAGACCCAGTACTTC	CASSYSILREGRETQYF
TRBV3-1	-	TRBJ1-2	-	TGTGCCAGCAAAGGGACGGCGAATGGCTACACCTTC	CASKGTANGYTF
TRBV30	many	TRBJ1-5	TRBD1	TGTGCCTGGAGTGGACAGGGAGTTCAGCCCCAGCATTTT	CAWSGQGVQPQHF
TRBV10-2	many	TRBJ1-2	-	TGCGCCAGCAGTGTTCCCTTCACGACCCAGGCAAAAACTTCTTTCTATGGCTACACCTTC	CASSVPFTTQAKTSFYGYTF
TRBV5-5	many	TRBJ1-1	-	TGTGCCAGCAGCTTGTCTCCGGGAGGTGAGACTGAAGCTTTCTTT	CASSLSPGGETEAFF
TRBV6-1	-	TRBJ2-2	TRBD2	TGTGCCAGCAGTGAAGCGGGCCTAGCGGCCGGGGAGCTGTTTTTT	CASSEAGLAAGELFF
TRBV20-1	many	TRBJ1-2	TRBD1	TGCAGTGCTAGGGCACAGGGGGCCCACTATGGCTACACCTTC	CSARAQGAHYGYTF
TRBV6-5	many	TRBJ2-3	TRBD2	TGTGCCAGCAGTTTTTCTAGCGGGTCAAGCACAGATACGCAGTATTTT	CASSFSSGSSTDTQYF
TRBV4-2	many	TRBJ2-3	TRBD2	TGTGCCAGCAGCCAAGATCTCGGGCTAGCGGGGCCATACACAGATACGCAGTATTTT	CASSQDLGLAGPYTDTQYF
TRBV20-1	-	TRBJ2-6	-	TGCAGTACAATCTTTGGGGCCAACGTCCTGACTTTC	CSTIFGANVLTF
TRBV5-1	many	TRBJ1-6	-	TGCGCCAGCAGCTTGGCCGGGCGGGGTTTACGCTTGAATTCACCCCTCCACTTT	CASSLAGRGLRLNSPLHF
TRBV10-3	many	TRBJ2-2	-	TGTGCCATCAGTGAGTCTTCCGACACCGGGGAGCTGTTTTTT	CAISESSDTGELFF
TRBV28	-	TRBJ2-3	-	TGTGCCAGCAGTTTTCGGGGGAACACAGATACGCAGTATTTT	CASSFRGNTDTQYF
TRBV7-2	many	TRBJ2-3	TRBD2	TGTGCCAGCAGACGAGGGACTAGCGGCACAGATACGCAGTATTTT	CASRRGTSGTDTQYF
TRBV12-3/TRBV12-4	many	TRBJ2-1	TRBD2	TGTGCCAGCAGTAAAGCGGGGACCGAAGAGCAGTTCTTC	CASSKAGTEEQFF
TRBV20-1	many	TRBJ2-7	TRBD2	TGCAGTGCTAGAGCCCCGGGACTAGGCCCCTACGAGCAGTACTTC	CSARAPGLGPYEQYF
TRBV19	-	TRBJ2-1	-	TGTGCCAGTAGTGGAAGTAGAGGCGGGGAGCAGTTCTTC	CASSGSRGGEQFF
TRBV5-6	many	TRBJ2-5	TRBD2	TGTGCCAGCAGGCATACTAGCGGGACGGAGACCCAGTACTTC	CASRHTSGTETQYF
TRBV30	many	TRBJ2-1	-	TGTGCCTGGGCGCGGGCCACGACGGAGCAGTTCTTC	CAWARATTEQFF
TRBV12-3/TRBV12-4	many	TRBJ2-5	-	TGTGCCAGCAGCCCAAGACGGGAGACCCAGTACTTC	CASSPRRETQYF